The rows below give T cell receptor beta chains drawn from one sample of a study of T cells after yellow fever vaccination. TCRdb independently ran MiXCR on the 5' RACE reads; one entry per CDR3 protein. The sample lists 300,000 to 350,000 distinct CDR3 sequences; around 4.5% were seen once. The specimen was PBMCs, collected 15 days after the yellow fever booster vaccination. These receptors were taken from a young man who received the YFV17D yellow fever vaccine. CDR3s include the opening cysteine and the closing phenylalanine or tryptophan. The D gene is left open where the match is weak. Rows give clone size only sometimes, using once, few, many, or a class for an expanded clone.

DNA | CDR3 | size | D | J | V
TGTGCCAGCAGCTTAGAGTCGGCGGCTGGGGCCAACGTCCTGACTTTC | CASSLESAAGANVLTF | NA | NA | TRBJ2-6 | TRBV7-6
TGTGCCAGCAGCTTGGAGAATGCAGATACGCAGTATTTT | CASSLENADTQYF | few | NA | TRBJ2-3 | TRBV5-4
TGTGCCAGCTCCCATGACACACGGCCCCGGGATACGCAGTATTTT | CASSHDTRPRDTQYF | many | NA | TRBJ2-3 | TRBV18
TGTGCCAGCAGTTTCGGGACGGTGAATTCACCCCTCCACTTT | CASSFGTVNSPLHF | few | NA | TRBJ1-6 | TRBV27
TGTGCCAGCAGTTACTCGACAGAGCGCATGAACACTGAAGCTTTCTTT | CASSYSTERMNTEAFF | many | NA | TRBJ1-1 | TRBV6-6
TGCAGCGTTACACAGGGGTCCACCGGGGAGCTGTTTTTT | CSVTQGSTGELFF | NA | TRBD1 | TRBJ2-2 | TRBV29-1
TGCGCCAGCAGCCCGGGGGCCGGTGGGGCCAACGTCCTGACTTTC | CASSPGAGGANVLTF | few | NA | TRBJ2-6 | TRBV4-3
TGCAGTGCTAGAGACCCGGGAGGGACGGGGCCCACAGATACGCAGTATTTT | CSARDPGGTGPTDTQYF | few | TRBD2 | TRBJ2-3 | TRBV20-1
TGTGCCAGCAGTCTGAGGGGGCAAGGAAACACCATATATTTT | CASSLRGQGNTIYF | NA | TRBD1 | TRBJ1-3 | TRBV6-5
TGTGCCATCAGCCCCCCGGGACGGCATGCAACTAATGAAAAACTGTTTTTT | CAISPPGRHATNEKLFF | few | NA | TRBJ1-4 | TRBV10-3
TGTGCCAGCAGTTACATCCGGGCAGCATCCTACGAGCAGTACTTC | CASSYIRAASYEQYF | NA | NA | TRBJ2-7 | TRBV6-7